These T cell receptor beta chains were read from a single sample in a study of cytomegalovirus exposure and HLA in healthy donors. Clones were read by immunoSEQ multiplex PCR, and TCRdb kept only the in-frame ones, dropping some. The sample yields approximately 160,000 clones, 82% seen once. The sequenced sample was PBMCs. These receptors were taken from a girl between 5 and 17 years old in good health and CMV-seropositive. The CDR3 runs from the conserved cysteine through the conserved F or W. Fields, in order: D gene, V gene, clone size, J gene, CDR3 length, CDR3 protein, CDR3 DNA. A D gene is named only where the DNA matches it firmly. Size values are once, few and many counts, or a class for expanded clones, and some rows have none.

D: .
V: TRBV2
size: .
J: TRBJ2-1
length: 13
CDR3: CASSEERNNEQFF
DNA: TGTGCCAGCAGTGAAGAGCGGAACAATGAGCAGTTCTTC

D: TRBD1
V: TRBV9
size: .
J: TRBJ1-1
length: 15
CDR3: CASSVTGTLNTEAFF
DNA: TGTGCCAGCAGCGTGACAGGGACACTGAACACTGAAGCTTTCTTT

D: TRBD2
V: TRBV5-1
size: few
J: TRBJ2-1
length: 16
CDR3: CASSPLAGVSYNEQFF
DNA: TGCGCCAGCAGCCCGTTAGCGGGAGTGTCCTACAATGAGCAGTTCTTC

D: .
V: TRBV9
size: .
J: TRBJ2-6
length: 16
CDR3: CASSGSLDSGANVLTF
DNA: TGTGCCAGCAGCGGATCCTTAGACTCTGGGGCCAACGTCCTGACTTTC

D: TRBD1
V: TRBV6-6
size: .
J: TRBJ2-3
length: 16
CDR3: CASSYSTGVGTDTQYF
DNA: TGTGCCAGCAGTTACTCCACAGGGGTGGGAACAGATACGCAGTATTTT

D: TRBD1
V: TRBV15
size: .
J: TRBJ2-1
length: 15
CDR3: CATSSPGTGVNEQFF
DNA: TGTGCCACCAGCAGCCCCGGGACAGGGGTCAATGAGCAGTTCTTC

D: TRBD1
V: TRBV5-5
size: .
J: TRBJ1-1
length: 13
CDR3: CASSFQGDTEAFF
DNA: TGTGCCAGCAGCTTTCAGGGGGACACTGAAGCTTTCTTT

D: .
V: TRBV7-3
size: .
J: TRBJ2-3
length: 17
CDR3: CASSPEITGFLTDTQYF
DNA: TGTGCCAGCAGCCCGGAAATCACAGGATTCTTGACAGATACGCAGTATTTT

D: .
V: TRBV5-4
size: .
J: TRBJ2-1
length: 12
CDR3: CASSLQDIEQFF
DNA: TGTGCCAGCAGCTTGCAGGACATTGAGCAGTTCTTC

D: .
V: TRBV28
size: .
J: TRBJ1-2
length: 17
CDR3: CASKTAATQGFNYGYTF
DNA: TGTGCCAGCAAGACCGCCGCCACACAGGGATTTAACTATGGCTACACCTTC

D: TRBD2
V: TRBV7-9
size: .
J: TRBJ2-3
length: 18
CDR3: CASSLGVSGSLSTDTQYF
DNA: TGTGCCAGCAGCTTAGGTGTTAGCGGGAGCCTTAGCACAGATACGCAGTATTTT

D: .
V: TRBV10-3
size: .
J: TRBJ1-1
length: 17
CDR3: CAISESSYAPGNTEAFF
DNA: TGTGCCATCAGTGAGTCGAGTTACGCCCCTGGGAACACTGAAGCTTTCTTT

D: .
V: TRBV5-4
size: .
J: TRBJ2-2
length: 15
CDR3: CASSLIQGNTGELFF
DNA: TGTGCCAGCAGCTTGATACAGGGGAACACCGGGGAGCTGTTTTTT

D: .
V: TRBV6-5
size: .
J: TRBJ1-5
length: 13
CDR3: CASSRQGNQPQHF
DNA: TGTGCCAGCAGTCGACAAGGCAATCAGCCCCAGCATTTT

D: .
V: TRBV15
size: .
J: TRBJ1-2
length: 16
CDR3: CATAERSSSAIYGYTF
DNA: TGTGCCACAGCAGAGAGGAGCTCTTCGGCCATCTATGGCTACACCTTC

D: .
V: TRBV15
size: .
J: TRBJ1-1
length: 14
CDR3: CATSRGGGRGEAFF
DNA: TGTGCCACCAGCAGAGGGGGGGGGCGGGGTGAAGCTTTCTTT

D: TRBD2
V: TRBV4-1
size: once
J: TRBJ2-2
length: 16
CDR3: CASSQDPREWAGELFF
DNA: TGCGCCAGCAGCCAAGACCCGCGGGAGTGGGCCGGGGAGCTGTTTTTT

D: .
V: TRBV5-1
size: .
J: TRBJ1-3
length: 15
CDR3: CASSLSGRNGNTIYF
DNA: TGCGCCAGCAGCTTGTCTGGGAGAAATGGAAACACCATATATTTT

D: TRBD2
V: TRBV15
size: once
J: TRBJ2-1
length: 18
CDR3: CATSKLAGDVDTYNEQFF
DNA: TGTGCCACCAGCAAACTAGCGGGAGACGTTGATACCTACAATGAGCAGTTCTTC

D: .
V: TRBV28
size: .
J: TRBJ2-1
length: 12
CDR3: CASSLSGSEQFF
DNA: TGTGCCAGCAGTTTATCAGGGTCTGAGCAGTTCTTC

D: .
V: TRBV29-1
size: .
J: TRBJ2-1
length: 15
CDR3: CSVEIPGRPYNEQFF
DNA: TGCAGCGTTGAGATCCCAGGGAGGCCCTACAATGAGCAGTTCTTC

D: TRBD1
V: TRBV29-1
size: .
J: TRBJ1-2
length: 14
CDR3: CSVSWTGPNYGYTF
DNA: TGCAGCGTTTCTTGGACAGGGCCTAACTATGGCTACACCTTC

D: .
V: TRBV30
size: .
J: TRBJ2-1
length: 11
CDR3: CAWQGNNEQFF
DNA: TGTGCCTGGCAGGGAAACAATGAGCAGTTCTTC

D: TRBD1
V: TRBV6-1
size: once
J: TRBJ2-7
length: 14
CDR3: CASRRRDSSYEQYF
DNA: TGTGCCAGCAGGCGCCGGGACAGCTCCTACGAGCAGTACTTC

D: TRBD2
V: TRBV7-2
size: .
J: TRBJ2-2
length: 17
CDR3: CASSLGDSGEYTGELFF
DNA: TGTGCCAGCAGCTTAGGAGATAGCGGGGAATACACCGGGGAGCTGTTTTTT

D: .
V: TRBV9
size: .
J: TRBJ2-3
length: 14
CDR3: CASSLTGLTDTQYF
DNA: TGTGCCAGCAGCTTGACAGGACTCACAGATACGCAGTATTTT

D: TRBD1
V: TRBV11-2
size: .
J: TRBJ1-2
length: 14
CDR3: CASSRWTGWDGYTF
DNA: TGTGCCAGCAGCAGGTGGACAGGATGGGATGGCTACACCTTC

D: .
V: TRBV28
size: .
J: TRBJ1-2
length: 15
CDR3: CASSVTGGWWDGYTF
DNA: TGTGCCAGCAGTGTGACAGGAGGCTGGTGGGATGGCTACACCTTC

D: TRBD1
V: TRBV6-1
size: .
J: TRBJ1-5
length: 14
CDR3: CASRPGTENQPQHF
DNA: TGTGCCAGCAGGCCCGGGACAGAGAATCAGCCCCAGCATTTT

D: .
V: TRBV19
size: .
J: TRBJ2-7
length: 14
CDR3: CASSITGQGYEQYF
DNA: TGTGCCAGTAGTATTACCGGACAAGGCTACGAGCAGTACTTC

D: .
V: TRBV6-6
size: .
J: TRBJ1-1
length: 13
CDR3: CASRRTANTEAFF
DNA: TGTGCCAGCAGGAGGACAGCGAACACTGAAGCTTTCTTT

D: .
V: TRBV5-4
size: .
J: TRBJ1-3
length: 14
CDR3: CATRDTSSGNTIYF
DNA: TGTGCCACCCGGGACACCTCCTCTGGAAACACCATATATTTT